This T cell receptor beta chain emerged from a study of blood T cell repertoires in COVID-19. Across the study: Acute-phase and convalescent COVID-19 samples originated in the United States, Italy and Spain.

TCRdb keeps only in-frame clones here, not all; method: immunoSEQ multiplex PCR. The sample includes 200,000 or so clones, 80% to 90% of them seen just once. Germline V gene lookup returns CDR1 MNHNS and CDR2 SASEGT. This CDR3 is built from 15 residues. V shed 0 bases and J shed 0 bases, with 8 bases lying between them. The V call is TRBV6-1, the J call TRBJ1-1, with a weak D call TRBD1 (6 bases). The sequenced sample was peripheral blood. This clonotype was obtained from a woman at least 80 years old with COVID-19, enrolled during active disease. In nucleotides, the CDR3 is TGTGCCAGCAGTGAAGCGACAGGCTTGAACACTGAAGCTTTCTTT. This encodes CASSEATGLNTEAFF.